The T cell receptor beta chain described here comes from a study of blood T cells in healthy people across ages. Peripheral blood was drawn, ten milliliters per donor. It was with a sample-barcoded 5' primer and a J-beta primer mix that a second PCR of roughly 6 to 12 cycles was run. TCRdb fed the 5' RACE reads into MiXCR, producing one record per CDR3 protein. The sample carries approximately 900,000 distinct CDR3 sequences, roughly 29% recorded once. V lost 7 bases and J lost 8; bases outside the gene matches: 11. The CDR3 is 15 residues long. Germline V gene sequence: CDR1 MNHEY, CDR2 SMNVEV (reference sequence). Separately, the same data were catalogued under a study of T cells of mothers and their children.

Sequences were obtained from blood. The genes are TRBV27 and TRBJ2-1; 10 positions agree with TRBD1. The receptor was derived from a woman between 35 and 50 years old in good health. CDR3 nucleotide sequence: TGTGCCAGCACCCTTGGAGGACAGGGGGTCGATGAGCAGTTCTTC. Amino acid sequence: CASTLGGQGVDEQFF.